A single sample is the source of the 29 T cell receptor beta chains below, sequenced in a study of blood T cell repertoires in COVID-19. The protocol was immunoSEQ multiplex PCR, while the TCRdb copy is restricted to in-frame clones and leaves out a portion. The data contain approximately 53,000 clones, approximately 82% of them singletons. The sequenced sample was PBMCs or T cells enriched from blood (not recorded which). Source of these receptors: a woman aged 50 to 60 with acute COVID-19.

V and J are TRBV18 and TRBJ2-7; maybe TRBD1 (5 bases). V shed 6 bases and J shed 0 bases, with 12 bases lying between them. This CDR3 contains 14 residues. Germline-derived CDR1 and CDR2 are KGHSH and LQKENI. The CDR3 DNA reads as TGTGCCAGCTCGCCAGGGCAACGCTCCTACGAGCAGTACTTC. It translates to CASSPGQRSYEQYF.

The chain recombines TRBV28 with TRBJ2-1; TRBD2 is a possible D gene (7 bases). The CDR3 sequence is 12 residues long. From germline, CDR1 is MDHEN and CDR2 SYDVKM. The V and J ends lost 8 bases and 10 bases respectively, with 15 bases between them. CDR3 bases: TGTGCCAGCCCGAACAGGGAGGGCGAGCAGTTCTTC. This gives the protein CASPNREGEQFF.

The gene calls are TRBV19 and TRBJ2-7; 9 bases map to TRBD1. Losses at the gene ends were 8 bases for V and 7 bases for J; bases not matched to a gene: 9. Germline V gene data show CDR1 as LNHDA and CDR2 as SQIVND (reference sequence). The CDR3 totals 13 residues. The CDR3 loop reads CASGRQGVREQYF. The CDR3 DNA is TGTGCCAGTGGCCGACAGGGGGTGAGGGAGCAGTACTTC.

The gene calls are TRBV20-1 and TRBJ1-1; tentative D call: TRBD1 (6 bases). V was trimmed by 6 bases and J by 4 bases, leaving 9 bases between them. This CDR3 is 11 amino acids long. The germline gives CDR1 DFQATT, CDR2 SNEGSKA (reference sequence). CDR3 loop: CSARDITEAFF. The CDR3 nucleotides read TGCAGTGCAAGGGACATCACTGAAGCTTTCTTT.

The chain couples TRBV6-1 to TRBJ1-2; D perhaps matches TRBD1 (5 bases). CDR3 length: 17 amino acids. The V end was cut by 0 bases, the J end by 4 bases, with 18 bases between. Germline V gene lookup returns CDR1 MNHNS and CDR2 SASEGT. The CDR3: CASSEAEVNLRGYGYTF. As DNA, the CDR3 is TGTGCCAGCAGTGAAGCGGAAGTCAACCTAAGGGGCTATGGCTACACCTTC.

This clone showed up just a few times. This rearrangement joins TRBV7-9 to TRBJ2-2, with a possible D match to TRBD1 (6 bases). The CDR3 length is 15 residues. V lost 5 bases, J lost 1 base, and 11 bases lay in between. Germline V lookup: CDR1 SEHNR, CDR2 FQNEAQ (reference sequence). The CDR3 region is CASSPRTENTGELFF. The DNA for the CDR3 is TGTGCCAGCAGCCCCAGGACAGAGAACACCGGGGAGCTGTTTTTT. Looking up the rest from reference TRBV7-9 and TRBJ2-2 gives the full variable domain: DTGVSQNPRHKITKRGQNVTFRCDPISEHNRLYWYRQTLGQGPEFLTYFQNEAQLEKSRLLSDRFSAERPKGSFSTLEIQRTEQGDSAMYLCASSPRTENTGELFFGEGSRLTVL.

The chain links TRBV5-1 to TRBJ1-1; 9 bases fit TRBD1. CDR3 length: 17 amino acids. V dropped 0 bases and J dropped 0; count of bases not matched to a gene: 6. Germline CDR1 SGHRS, CDR2 YFSETQ. In DNA, the CDR3 is TGCGCCAGCAGCTTGGGACAGGGGGTCTCCATGAACACTGAAGCTTTCTTT. As protein: CASSLGQGVSMNTEAFF.

The V and J genes are TRBV7-3 and TRBJ2-1, with 8 bases aligning to TRBD1. CDR1 SGHTA and CDR2 FQGTGA come from the germline V gene. V shed 1 base and J 14 bases; nucleotides not matched to a gene: 10. CDR3 length: 14 residues. CDR3 region: CASSLSGGTGGEFF. The CDR3 DNA reads TGTGCCAGCAGCTTAAGCGGTGGGACAGGCGGTGAGTTCTTC. Based on the CDR3 plus reference TRBV7-3 and TRBJ2-1, the full variable domain is GAGVSQTPSNKVTEKGKYVELRCDPISGHTALYWYRQSLGQGPEFLIYFQGTGAADDSGLPNDRFFAVRPEGSVSTLKIQRTERGDSAVYLCASSLSGGTGGEFFGPGTRLTVL.

The V and J genes are TRBV5-4 and TRBJ2-6; unclear D gene. Trimming left V 1 base short and J 0 bases short, with 5 bases between. Germline V gene lookup returns CDR1 SGHNT and CDR2 YYREEE (reference sequence). The CDR3 extends over 15 amino acids. The CDR3 coding sequence is TGTGCCAGCAGCTTGTACACCTCTGGGGCCAACGTCCTGACTTTC. Residues: CASSLYTSGANVLTF.

CDR3 region: CASSPPTSADTQYF. As DNA, the CDR3 is TGCGCCAGCAGCCCCCCGACTAGCGCAGATACGCAGTATTTT. The chain is built from TRBV4-1 and TRBJ2-3, with 8 bases lining up with TRBD2. This CDR3 comprises 14 residues. J lost 4 bases, V lost 4 bases, and 4 bases had no gene match. Germline V lookup: CDR1 MGHRA, CDR2 YSYEKL.

The J gene is TRBJ2-1, the V gene TRBV7-6; 10 bases map to TRBD2. CDR1 is SGHVS and CDR2 is FNYEAQ in the germline V gene. The CDR3 covers 17 residues. V was clipped by 5 bases and J by 9 bases; unmatched bases: 16. The CDR3 DNA reads TGTGCCAGCAGCCCGGCGGCTAGCGGGGGCCGCAAGGGTGAGCAGTTCTTC. Residues: CASSPAASGGRKGEQFF.

The J gene is TRBJ2-1, the V gene TRBV9; D is possibly TRBD2 (6 bases). Per germline, CDR1 SGDLS and CDR2 YYNGEE. With 2 bases removed from V and 0 bases from J, the gap between germline ends came to 12 bases. There are 16 residues in the CDR3. The CDR3 DNA is TGTGCCAGCAGCGTGGAGGGTTGGGGCTCCTACAATGAGCAGTTCTTC. Amino acids: CASSVEGWGSYNEQFF.

The CDR3 sequence: CASSLELAGELFYEQYF. In nucleotides, the CDR3 is TGTGCCAGCAGCTTGGAACTAGCGGGGGAGCTATTCTACGAGCAGTACTTC. The chain links TRBV7-9 to TRBJ2-7; the match to TRBD2 covers 11 bases. This CDR3 contains 17 residues. The V segment lost 3 bases and the J segment 3 bases; nucleotides outside the gene matches: 10. Germline V lookup: CDR1 SEHNR, CDR2 FQNEAQ (reference sequence).

The CDR3 nucleotides are TGTGCCAGCTCACCACCGTGGGGAGGGACTGAAGCTTTCTTT. Its translation is CASSPPWGGTEAFF. The V call is TRBV18, the J call TRBJ1-1; D is unresolved. Germline lookup yields CDR1 KGHSH and CDR2 LQKENI. Trimming removed 0 bases from V and 5 bases from J, with 10 bases in between. This CDR3 has 14 amino acids.

The rearrangement joins TRBV27 to TRBJ2-2; possible D gene TRBD1, 6 bases. The CDR3 spans 16 residues. Germline CDR1 is MNHEY and CDR2 is SMNVEV (reference sequence). V shed 9 bases and J shed 3 bases, with 20 bases lying between them. The CDR3 loop is CARALDSVDYTGELFF. CDR3 DNA: TGTGCCAGGGCCCTGGACAGCGTAGATTACACCGGGGAGCTGTTTTTT.

The chain uses TRBV9 and TRBJ1-1; D is uncertain. Per the germline V gene, CDR1 is SGDLS and CDR2 is YYNGEE. V was cut by 0 bases and J by 1 base, with 4 bases left in between. The CDR3 is 13 amino acids. CDR3 loop: CASSVAGNTEAFF. The CDR3 DNA reads TGTGCCAGCAGCGTAGCAGGGAACACTGAAGCTTTCTTT.

The chain links TRBV27 to TRBJ1-1; D unclear. This CDR3 is built from 13 residues. Germline CDR1 and CDR2: MNHEY and SMNVEV (reference sequence). V lost 8 bases and J 4 bases, leaving 14 bases between the germline ends. Here the CDR3 reads CASFIGEGTEAFF. The DNA for the CDR3 is TGTGCCAGCTTTATCGGAGAGGGCACTGAAGCTTTCTTT.

The chain uses TRBV7-6 and TRBJ2-7; possibly TRBD1 for D (5 bases). CDR3 length: 15 amino acids. Germline CDR1 reads SGHVS; CDR2 reads FNYEAQ. V lost 5 bases and J lost 7, with 21 bases in between. The CDR3 coding sequence is TGTGCCAGCAGCCTTAGTCGACAGTGGGGTTTGGAGCAGTACTTC. Protein product: CASSLSRQWGLEQYF.

This chain uses TRBV5-4 with TRBJ1-2, with TRBD1 identical over 7 bases. This CDR3 comprises 16 residues. Trimming removed 1 base from V and 0 bases from J; junction bases left unmatched: 6. Germline CDR1 and CDR2: SGHNT and YYREEE (reference sequence). The CDR3, as DNA: TGTGCCAGCAGCTTGCTTAGGGGGCGCCCTAACTATGGCTACACCTTC. Translated, it gives CASSLLRGRPNYGYTF.

This clone was seen a single time. This chain uses TRBV5-4 with TRBJ2-1; the D is unclear. The CDR3 consists of 11 residues. The V gene lost 0 bases and the J gene lost 10 bases, with 5 bases spanning the gap. The V gene's germline CDR1 is SGHNT and CDR2 YYREEE (reference sequence). The CDR3 spells CASSLAREQFF. The CDR3 bases are TGTGCCAGCAGCTTGGCTAGGGAGCAGTTCTTC.

The chain links TRBV11-3 to TRBJ2-7, with D perhaps TRBD2 (5 bases). With 3 bases removed from V and 5 bases from J, the gap between germline ends came to 11 bases. Germline CDR1 and CDR2: SGHNT and YENEEA. This CDR3 comprises 13 residues. The DNA of the CDR3 is TGTGCCAGCAGCTTGACGGATAGCGACGAGCAGTACTTC. Amino acid sequence: CASSLTDSDEQYF.

V usage is TRBV9 and J usage is TRBJ2-1; 9 bases map to TRBD2. Germline trimming cut 0 bases from V and 2 bases from J; bases unmatched to any gene: 3. This CDR3 spans 16 amino acids. Germline loops: CDR1 SGDLS, CDR2 YYNGEE. The CDR3 region has the DNA TGTGCCAGCAGCGTAGTGGGGACTAGCCCCTACAATGAGCAGTTCTTC. Translating gives CASSVVGTSPYNEQFF. The full variable domain, its missing parts supplied by reference TRBV9 and TRBJ2-1, is DSGVTQTPKHLITATGQRVTLRCSPRSGDLSVYWYQQSLDQGLQFLIQYYNGEERAKGNILERFSAQQFPDLHSELNLSSLELGDSALYFCASSVVGTSPYNEQFFGPGTRLTVL.

The chain carries TRBV23-1 and TRBJ1-1; D is possibly TRBD1 (5 bases). TRBV23-1 belongs to the ORF category, with a function that is uncertain. Deletions cut 2 bases from V and 2 bases from J, with 12 bases between. CDR3 size: 15 residues. The CDR3 reads CASSQPQDLNTEAFF. CDR3 nucleotide sequence: TGCGCCAGCAGTCAACCACAGGACCTTAACACTGAAGCTTTCTTT.

This clone was seen a handful of times. This chain joins TRBV11-3 and TRBJ1-2; D ambiguous. This CDR3 contains 17 residues. In germline, CDR1 is SGHNT, CDR2 YENEEA. V dropped 5 bases and J dropped 0 bases, with 19 bases sitting between them. CDR3 amino acids: CASSPSVGKTANYGYTF. CDR3 DNA sequence: TGTGCCAGCAGCCCGAGCGTTGGTAAAACCGCTAACTATGGCTACACCTTC.

The gene calls are TRBV9 and TRBJ2-3; no reliable D call. Germline V gene sequence: CDR1 SGDLS, CDR2 YYNGEE. The length of the CDR3 is 16 residues. Trimming shortened V by 0 bases and J by 2 bases, and 13 bases separated the two germline ends. This CDR3 is CASSVGSTLNTDTQYF. CDR3 in DNA: TGTGCCAGCAGCGTAGGGAGTACTCTCAACACAGATACGCAGTATTTT.

The V call is TRBV7-6, the J call TRBJ1-2, with 8 positions matching TRBD1. The CDR3 has 15 residues. V lost 5 bases to trimming and J lost 6 bases; unmatched junction nucleotides: 11. The germline V gene has CDR1 SGHVS and CDR2 FNYEAQ. The CDR3 DNA reads as TGTGCCAGCAGCCCCTTGACAGGGGTAGTTGATGGCTACACCTTC. Its translation: CASSPLTGVVDGYTF.

This clone was seen a handful of times. The chain employs TRBV5-1 and TRBJ1-1; 8 positions agree with TRBD1. The trim removed 4 bases at V and 7 bases at J, leaving 6 bases unmatched. The CDR3 extends over 13 amino acids. Looked up from germline, CDR1 is SGHRS and CDR2 is YFSETQ. The CDR3 reads CASSRPGQDEAFF. The DNA of the CDR3 is TGCGCCAGCAGCCGACCGGGACAGGATGAAGCTTTCTTT.

The sample holds one count of this clone. This chain links TRBV7-6 with TRBJ1-4; D perhaps matches TRBD1 (6 bases). The CDR3 has 14 amino acids. V was clipped by 4 bases and J by 8 bases, with 14 bases between them. Germline V gives CDR1 SGHVS, CDR2 FNYEAQ. The DNA for the CDR3 is TGTGCCAGCAGCTCACAGGGTAACCTCGAAAAACTGTTTTTT. This codes for CASSSQGNLEKLFF.

V usage is TRBV7-8 and J usage is TRBJ1-5, with TRBD1 as a possible D gene (5 bases). Trimming cost V 0 bases and J 2 bases, with 11 bases left between them. Germline loops: CDR1 SGHVS, CDR2 FQNEAQ. The CDR3 runs 16 residues. CDR3 amino acids: CASSLARGTRNQPQHF. As DNA, the CDR3 is TGTGCCAGCAGCTTAGCGCGGGGGACGCGCAATCAGCCCCAGCATTTT.